This TCR beta chain appears in the sequencing data of a study of cytomegalovirus exposure and HLA in healthy donors (dated by TCRdb to about 2017). Background for the entire study: An earlier analysis of some 500 of the donors reported about 290 Gb of sequence data and around 110 million unique TCR beta sequences from 150 million to 200 million T cells. An early release covering roughly 600 HLA-typed donors comprised about 320 gigabases of sequencing data and approximately 85 million unique TCR sequences. Of the approximately 400 genotyped donors, around 81% fell in the genetic ancestry cluster associated with self-reported Caucasian donors. The aim of the study was to test whether cataloging public T cell receptors could identify signatures of past pathogen exposure. The T cell repertoires of 670 or so subjects were profiled by immunosequencing and related to cytomegalovirus serostatus. Along with the approximately 700-subject first cohort, a separate validation cohort of 120 different subjects was used. To predict cytomegalovirus infection status, the study brought together high-throughput TCR immunosequencing, statistical association of individual TCRs with disease status, and machine learning. In a later analysis, previously published TCR beta repertoires from several hundred donors were re-analyzed and high-resolution HLA genotyping was added so that TCR occurrence patterns could be studied. In the later analysis, no new phenotypic data were used to find candidate immune exposures; instead, reliance was placed on TCR beta sequences and their occurrence across donors. To decide whether each TCR beta V gene segment behaved as functional or pseudogenic, an earlier analysis of some 600 of the donors relied on high-throughput TCR beta sequencing. Donor age, sex, ethnicity and CMV serostatus were compiled alongside the repertoire data. A later genetic analysis took genome-wide SNP genotypes for about three fifths of the roughly 670 donors and used that subset as a discovery cohort. Every repertoire in the discovery cohort had been generated on one and the same sequencing platform. Both class I and class II loci were covered by HLA typing, at four-digit resolution. Typing coverage differed by locus: A, B, C, DRB1 and DQB1 were typed in roughly 629-630 donors, DQA1 in 500 to 550, DPA1 in 600 to 610, and DPB1 in roughly 470. Roughly five DR-DQ haplotypes were handled as single units for association and clustering because linkage in the cohort was strong. Among about 410 genotyped donors of the cohort, an average of about 220,000 unique TCR beta nucleotide sequences was sequenced per donor, of which 15% to 20% were non-productive. Summary of the overall study and its limitations: The only immune exposure information available for the cohort was CMV serostatus. A few of the identified cytomegalovirus-associated TCR beta chains were confirmed in vitro to be specific for cytomegalovirus antigens. A later analysis reported that several top co-occurrence clusters appeared linked to parvovirus B19, influenza, CMV and Epstein-Barr virus. Because HLA typing was missing for some donors at each locus, association tests included only the typed subset. Because the 87-base-pair reads could not distinguish some IMGT-functional V segments, including TRBV6-2 and TRBV6-3, those segments were excluded. A cluster of highly shared sequence variants was judged likely to represent a technical artifact of the sequencing pipeline. Specific HLA alleles were associated with 15,000 to 20,000 TCR beta sequences at a false discovery rate of 0.05 in a later analysis. A later genetic analysis reported fewer N-insertions in productive TCRs among donors in an Asian-associated ancestry cluster than the roughly 700-donor mean. V-gene and J-gene trimming of TCR beta chains was associated with a missense DCLRE1C variant in a later genetic analysis, and the association was replicated in an independent cohort. Most TCR sequences were observed very rarely across donors, whereas some public TCRs were present in many individuals. In a later analysis, the rate of TCR association differed among HLA loci, with DRB1 alleles having the most associated TCRs and HLA-C alleles having the fewest. Roughly uniform sequencing depth across donors was assumed in presence/absence analyses, although this assumption may not hold. This cohort had only TCR beta chains sequenced, and the lack of alpha or paired-chain data limited which features could be detected. It was suggested by the authors that the approach could potentially be generalized to other disease states and immunological phenotypes. A later analysis found that HLA-associated TCR beta chains were more clonally expanded and had lower generation probabilities than equally common non-associated chains. The study listed 164 TCR beta chains as associated with cytomegalovirus. A further reported finding was that TCR beta sequences accurately predicted the HLA-A and HLA-B alleles for most subjects in the first cohort. Linkage disequilibrium might explain the correlated functional status among segregating V segments, but an unknown experimental factor could not be ruled out. The classifier was reported to diagnose cytomegalovirus status with high specificity and sensitivity in both the original and validation cohorts. According to a later analysis, most CMV-associated TCR beta chains appeared to be HLA-restricted, and the HLA associations seemed to be driven largely by CMV exposure. When HLA alleles, especially DR and DQ, strongly co-occurred, attributing TCR associations to individual alleles was difficult. Roughly 15 rarely observed V segments, including chromosome 9 orphons, were excluded from the earlier analysis of 550 to 700 of the donors because counts were too low. An earlier analysis of 450 to 750 of the donors showed that most TCR beta V segments appeared in productive rearrangements either about 90% or about 30% of the time, which broadly matched IMGT annotations.

The cohort comprised 670 or so healthy bone marrow donors. All cohort members were sampled while nominally healthy, although unrecorded immune exposures were likely present. The donor tested CMV seropositive, placing the donor among the 289 seropositive members of the cohort. A peripheral blood sample was provided by each donor, and peripheral blood mononuclear cells were used for TCR beta sequencing. Genomic DNA extraction from the blood cell samples was performed with the Qiagen DNeasy Blood Extraction Kit. Libraries were built with the immunoSEQ multiplex PCR assay. A mixture of 60 forward primers for TCR Vbeta segments and 13 reverse primers for TCR Jbeta segments was used in the multiplex PCR. The CDR3 region of rearranged TCR beta genes was amplified from genomic DNA by a multiplex PCR assay. Amplified TCR beta libraries were sequenced as 87-base-pair reads on the Illumina HiSeq System. In the original analysis: In a later analysis, 77 million or so unique TCR beta chains were counted across the roughly 700 repertoires, and roughly 10 million of these chains were shared by at least two donors. To remove PCR and sequencing errors, raw reads were error-corrected and collapsed into unique sequences using a nearest-neighbor algorithm that merged closely related sequences. V, D and J gene segments were assigned by aligning CDR3 sequences to IMGT reference sequences. For a sequence to be retained, at least a six-nucleotide match to both a V gene segment and a J gene segment was required. Rearrangements were classified as productive when the CDR3 lacked stop codons and remained in frame with V and J, and all other rearrangements were classified as non-productive. Following IMGT convention, CDR3 was defined as the stretch from the second conserved V-encoded cysteine to the conserved J-encoded phenylalanine. In an earlier analysis of approximately 500 of the donors, sequences lacking an unambiguous match to a single V gene segment were excluded. In an earlier analysis of 587 of the donors, a V segment was called functional when productive rearrangements were above 56.7%, and segregating when the standard deviation between donors exceeded 5%. To diagnose cytomegalovirus status from the catalog of TCR beta chain sequences, a statistical classification framework was built. A later analysis assigned V and J genes by comparing TCR nucleotide sequences with IMGT/GENE-DB human TR gene sequences. A later analysis assigned CDR3 sequences and most-parsimonious VDJ recombination scenarios with the TCRdist pipeline. A later analysis defined each TCR beta chain by its CDR3 amino acid sequence plus V-gene family, and excluded reads lacking a unique V-gene family. To address suspected cross-contamination and a sequencing artifact, a later analysis removed around 590 highly shared, low-generation-probability nucleotide sequences. In a later analysis, a clonal expansion index was calculated for each public chain from normalized within-repertoire ranks of inferred template counts. Generation probabilities in a later analysis came from a VDJ recombination model fitted to out-of-frame rearrangements, and those results were checked against IGoR. Hypergeometric tests were used in a later analysis to score TCR-TCR, TCR-HLA and TCR-CMV co-occurrence, with a repertoire-size bias correction applied to the TCR pairs. False discovery rates were estimated in a later analysis by permuting HLA or CMV assignments 20 times. In a later analysis, co-occurring TCRs were grouped using DBSCAN, and TCRdist sequence similarity was added for clustering within HLA-allele-positive subsets. For co-occurrence clustering, repertoires with fewer than 30,000 or more than 120,000 public chains were excluded, along with five repertoires with anomalous nucleotide sharing. The immuneACCESS repertoire file appears here via TCRdb, limited to in-frame rearrangements. These files lack a portion of the clones; in checked studies, under half of the deficit traces to unresolved V genes, and the cause of the others is not known. V, J and clone size derive from that table, while D and trimming were established from the DNA sequence. This sample holds approximately 100,000 clones; under 80% were observed only once. The biggest ten clones account for approximately 3.6% of the sample.

Measured from the cysteine to the phenylalanine, the CDR3 is 16 residues long. CDR3 DNA only is kept here, 48 bases in frame from base 1. CDR1 and CDR2, looked up from the germline V gene, are SGDLS and YYNGEE. At the junction V is shortened by 4 bases and J by 4 bases; bases outside the gene matches: 10. This clone has just one count. The antigen this receptor binds is unknown. The sample holds no much larger clone one base away, and base qualities are not on file. The specimen sequenced was PBMCs. The V and J segments used are TRBV9 and TRBJ1-5, and TRBD1 aligns with 8 junction nucleotides. This sequence originates from a woman aged 50 to 60 in good health and CMV-seropositive. At the DNA level, the sequence is TGTGCCAGCAGCCACGGTCCCGGGACAGGTAATCAGCCCCAGCATTTT. This sequence encodes CASSHGPGTGNQPQHF.